The 11 T cell receptor beta chains in this list originate from one sample, sequenced in a study of blood T cell repertoires in COVID-19. Using immunoSEQ multiplex PCR, the repertoire was profiled, and TCRdb retains in-frame clones only, with some absent. The sample shows roughly 190,000 clones, around 76% of them seen only once. Sample: peripheral blood. Receptors originate from an older woman with COVID-19, enrolled during active disease.

This clone was seen only once. The chain is built from TRBV7-8 and TRBJ2-1; possible D gene TRBD1, 5 bases. The V and J ends lost 1 base and 6 bases respectively, with 7 bases between them. Germline V CDR1 and CDR2: SGHVS, FQNEAQ. CDR3 length equals 13 residues. For the CDR3, the DNA is TGTGCCAGCAGCTTAGGCCAGGGCAATGAGCAGTTCTTC. Its translation is CASSLGQGNEQFF.

The J gene is TRBJ2-7, the V gene TRBV2, with D possibly being TRBD2 (5 bases). CDR3 size: 15 residues. Germline lookup yields CDR1 SNHLY and CDR2 FYNNEI. V lost 1 base and J 6 bases, leaving 16 bases between the germline ends. CDR3 amino acids: CASSEGTPRAREQYV. CDR3 DNA sequence: TGTGCCAGCAGTGAAGGGACCCCGAGGGCCCGCGAGCAGTACGTC.

The rearrangement joins TRBV7-9 to TRBJ2-5, with 9 bases identical to TRBD1. CDR1 is SEHNR, CDR2 FQNEAQ, per germline (reference sequence). Trimming took 4 bases from V and 4 from J; bases not matched to a gene: 4. CDR3 length equals 14 residues. The CDR3 DNA reads as TGTGCCAGCAGCTCCTACAGGGGGCGAGAGACCCAGTACTTC. Translating it yields CASSSYRGRETQYF.

The chain links TRBV30 to TRBJ1-1; weak D call: TRBD1 (5 bases). The germline gives CDR1 GTSNPN, CDR2 SVGIG (reference sequence). Between the trimmed V and J ends, which lost 0 bases and 2 bases, there was a span of 16 bases. This CDR3 spans 16 amino acids. The CDR3 nucleotides read TGTGCCTGGAGTGTAATGATTTCGGGGGGAAACACTGAAGCTTTCTTT. Translation: CAWSVMISGGNTEAFF. The whole variable domain, filled in from reference TRBV30 and TRBJ1-1, reads SQTIHQWPATLVQPVGSPLSLECTVEGTSNPNLYWYRQAAGRGLQLLFYSVGIGQISSEVPQNLSASRPQDRQFILSSKKLLLSDSGFYLCAWSVMISGGNTEAFFGQGTRLTVV.

Here the CDR3 DNA reads TGTGCCAGCAGTGAACTAGCGGGAGGGCCAACAGATACGCAGTATTTT. Amino acids: CASSELAGGPTDTQYF. The chain joins TRBV28 to TRBJ2-3; 13 bases match TRBD2. Trimming at V came to 5 bases and at J to 3 bases, leaving 5 bases not matched to a gene. The CDR3 loop spans 16 amino acids. Germline values: CDR1 MDHEN, CDR2 SYDVKM.

There are a few counts of this clone. The chain is built from TRBV18 and TRBJ2-2, with 8 bases matching TRBD1. Germline V CDR1 and CDR2: KGHSH, LQKENI. V lost 4 bases, J lost 3 bases, and 4 bases stayed unmatched. This CDR3 region has 15 residues. DNA for the CDR3: TGTGCCAGCTCACGCGAGACAGGGGACACCGGGGAGCTGTTTTTT. It encodes CASSRETGDTGELFF.

The rearrangement joins TRBV5-1 to TRBJ2-3; 12 bases fit TRBD2. Germline lookup yields CDR1 SGHRS and CDR2 YFSETQ. There are 19 residues in the CDR3. V lost 4 bases and J lost 2; bases outside the gene matches: 14. The CDR3 here is CASSLMTSGSRGYTDTQYF. DNA of the CDR3: TGCGCCAGCAGCCTTATGACTAGCGGGAGTCGGGGGTACACAGATACGCAGTATTTT.

The chain combines TRBV29-1 with TRBJ2-5, with 8 bases lining up with TRBD1. The CDR3 is 14 amino acids. Germline V gene sequence: CDR1 SQVTM, CDR2 ANQGSEA. J was trimmed by 0 bases and V by 6 bases; bases with no gene match: 6. The chain's CDR3 is CSVEMTGDQETQYF. In nucleotides, the CDR3 is TGCAGCGTGGAGATGACAGGGGACCAAGAGACCCAGTACTTC.

This clone was observed a few times. This rearrangement joins TRBV7-2 to TRBJ2-1; 11 bases are shared with TRBD2. The length of the CDR3 is 17 residues. The J segment lost 2 bases and the V segment lost 0 bases, leaving 3 bases of the junction unmatched. Germline CDR1 SGHTA, CDR2 FQGNSA. The CDR3 bases are TGTGCCAGCAGCTTAGCGGCTAGCGGGGGGACCTACAATGAGCAGTTCTTC. This sequence encodes CASSLAASGGTYNEQFF.

CDR3 amino acids: CASSPTRGTSNQPQHF. DNA of the CDR3: TGTGCCAGCAGTCCGACCCGGGGGACTAGCAATCAGCCCCAGCATTTT. V usage is TRBV28 and J usage is TRBJ1-5, with D maybe TRBD1 (5 bases). The CDR3 is 16 residues long. Germline lookup yields CDR1 MDHEN and CDR2 SYDVKM. V was cut by 5 bases and J by 0 bases, with 14 bases left in between.

V usage is TRBV11-3 and J usage is TRBJ2-3; D unclear. Per the germline V gene, CDR1 is SGHNT and CDR2 is YENEEA. V was shortened by 3 bases and J by 6 bases, with 10 bases between the two germline ends. This CDR3 has 13 residues. The CDR3 DNA follows: TGTGCCAGCAGCTTCAACCCGGAGGATACGCAGTATTTT. As protein: CASSFNPEDTQYF.